The 26 T cell receptor beta chains presented below share a single source sample, sequenced in a study of cytomegalovirus exposure and HLA in healthy donors (TCRdb year 2017). Libraries were made using the immunoSEQ multiplex PCR assay. The multiplex PCR relied on a mix of 60 forward primers for TCR Vbeta segments and 13 reverse primers for TCR Jbeta segments. TCRdb's version of the immuneACCESS table is confined to in-frame rearrangements and falls short of the full clone set. An unresolved V gene accounts for under half of the shortfall where checked; the remainder is of unknown origin. This sample is represented by about 210,000 clones; around 83% of them were singletons. The top ten hold roughly 0.24% of the sample. Input material: PBMCs. The receptors originated from a girl aged 2-15 years in good health and CMV-seronegative.

This clone was observed a single time. The rearrangement links TRBV5-6 to TRBJ2-1; TRBD2 is a possible D gene (6 bases). Germline CDR1 and CDR2: SGHDT and YYEEEE. The CDR3 runs 15 residues. The V end was cut by 1 base, the J end by 2 bases, with 10 bases between. The CDR3 region has the DNA TGTGCCAGCAGCTTGACGGGACTTACCTACAATGAGCAGTTCTTC. Protein product: CASSLTGLTYNEQFF.

The chain recombines TRBV29-1 with TRBJ2-5; D might be TRBD2 (6 bases). The J call may be wrong; the DNA end is better matched by TRBJ2-7. The CDR3 is made up of 13 amino acids. Germline V CDR1 and CDR2: SQVTM, ANQGSEA. The DNA of the CDR3 is TGCAGCATAGGGGCGGGGACCAGGAACGAGCAGTACTTC. This gives the protein CSIGAGTRNEQYF.

The gene calls are TRBV11-2 and TRBJ2-2; 11 nucleotides align to TRBD2. The CDR3 runs 15 residues. CDR1 SGHAT and CDR2 FQNNGV come from the germline V gene. Unmatched junction bases numbered 5, after V lost 5 bases and J lost 6 bases. The chain's CDR3 is CASSPIAGGAGELFF. The DNA of the CDR3 is TGTGCCAGCAGCCCGATAGCGGGGGGGGCCGGGGAGCTGTTTTTT.

V and J are TRBV19 and TRBJ2-7; TRBD1 matches 9 bases. V shed 8 bases and J 3 bases; nucleotides not matched to a gene: 8. From germline, CDR1 is LNHDA and CDR2 SQIVND (reference sequence). CDR3 size: 14 residues. CDR3 sequence (DNA): TGTGCCAGTTCTCCCGGGACAGGGCTCTACGAGCAGTACTTC. Protein: CASSPGTGLYEQYF.

This chain connects TRBV10-3 to TRBJ1-5, with D perhaps matching TRBD1 (5 bases). V lost 9 bases and J 2 bases, leaving 17 bases between the germline ends. Germline CDR1 ENHRY, CDR2 SYGVKD. The CDR3 totals 15 residues. In DNA form, the CDR3 reads TGTGCCATTGGGAGGGGAGAGATGGGCAATCAGCCCCAGCATTTT. Translated, it gives CAIGRGEMGNQPQHF.

V usage is TRBV7-2 and J usage is TRBJ1-5, with a weak D call TRBD1 (5 bases). The CDR3 extends over 16 amino acids. Trimming stripped 0 bases from V and 4 bases from J, with 13 bases between. Germline assignment: CDR1 SGHTA and CDR2 FQGNSA. In nucleotides, the CDR3 is TGTGCCAGCAGCTTAGCCTTCCGGACAAGTAATCAGCCCCAGCATTTT. Translating gives CASSLAFRTSNQPQHF. Together with reference TRBV7-2 and TRBJ1-5, the CDR3 gives the full variable domain: GAGVSQSPSNKVTEKGKDVELRCDPISGHTALYWYRQSLGQGLEFLIYFQGNSAPDKSGLPSDRFSAERTGGSVSTLTIQRTQQEDSAVYLCASSLAFRTSNQPQHFGDGTRLSIL.

This sequence joins TRBV28 and TRBJ1-5, with D unclear. The CDR3 is made up of 14 amino acids. Trimming shortened V by 1 base and J by 7 bases, and 11 bases separated the two germline ends. CDR1 and CDR2 from the germline V gene are MDHEN and SYDVKM. CDR3 bases: TGTGCCAGCAGTTTATCCGGGTCCTGGCAGCCCCAGCATTTT. Its protein is CASSLSGSWQPQHF.

J is TRBJ2-5 and V is TRBV2, with a tentative D call TRBD1 (5 bases). The better agreement between TRBJ2-7 and the DNA end casts doubt on the J call. This CDR3 spans 12 amino acids. The germline V gene has CDR1 SNHLY and CDR2 FYNNEI. The CDR3 loop reads CASSDQGYEQYF. In DNA, the CDR3 is TGTGCCAGCAGTGACCAGGGTTACGAGCAGTACTTC.

This sequence joins TRBV19 and TRBJ2-3, with D unclear. The V and J ends lost 6 bases and 3 bases respectively, with 16 bases between them. The CDR3 is 15 amino acids. Germline CDR1 is LNHDA and CDR2 is SQIVND (reference sequence). The DNA for the CDR3 is TGTGCCAGTAGCGTGACACTGGTTTGGACAGATACGCAGTATTTT. Translating it yields CASSVTLVWTDTQYF.

This chain uses TRBV29-1 with TRBJ2-3; D unclear. The germline V gene has CDR1 SQVTM and CDR2 ANQGSEA. With 4 bases removed from V and 5 bases from J, the gap between germline ends came to 4 bases. The CDR3 runs to 10 residues. The CDR3 loop reads CSVGGDTQYF. The CDR3 DNA reads as TGCAGCGTTGGAGGAGATACGCAGTATTTT.

This clone was detected only a few times. This sequence joins TRBV25-1 and TRBJ1-1; no reliable D call. V was shortened by 3 bases and J by 3 bases, with 11 bases between the two germline ends. The CDR3 is made up of 14 amino acids. Germline CDR1 and CDR2: MGHDK and SYGVNS. CDR3 amino acids: CASSDPSPYTEAFF. CDR3 bases: TGTGCCAGCAGTGACCCCTCCCCGTACACTGAAGCTTTCTTT. Full variable domain (remainder filled in from reference TRBV25-1 and TRBJ1-1): EADIYQTPRYLVIGTGKKITLECSQTMGHDKMYWYQQDPGMELHLIHYSYGVNSTEKGDLSSESTVSRIRTEHFPLTLESARPSHTSQYLCASSDPSPYTEAFFGQGTRLTVV.

This clone was observed once. This sequence joins TRBV30 and TRBJ2-7; TRBD1 matches 8 bases. The CDR3 is 11 amino acids. V shed 4 bases, J shed 6 bases, and the junction held 2 bases outside the gene matches. Germline values: CDR1 GTSNPN, CDR2 SVGIG (reference sequence). Here the CDR3 reads CAWTGGSEQYF. In nucleotides, the CDR3 is TGTGCCTGGACAGGGGGCAGCGAGCAGTACTTC.

Written as DNA, the CDR3 is TGTGCCAGCAGTTTACCGGGAAGTAGGAATGAGCAGTTCTTC. Translating it yields CASSLPGSRNEQFF. This sequence joins TRBV27 and TRBJ2-1, with TRBD2 as a possible D gene (5 bases). CDR3 length equals 14 residues. Germline V gene lookup returns CDR1 MNHEY and CDR2 SMNVEV (reference sequence). Trimming removed 2 bases from V and 7 bases from J, with 12 bases in between.

V usage is TRBV11-2 and J usage is TRBJ2-2; TRBD1 agrees at 10 bases. Trimming cost V 6 bases and J 2 bases; bases outside gene matches: 6. CDR1 is SGHAT, CDR2 FQNNGV, per germline. The CDR3 is 16 amino acids. CDR3 protein: CASRKTGGGNTGELFF. The CDR3 DNA reads as TGTGCCAGCAGAAAGACAGGGGGCGGAAACACCGGGGAGCTGTTTTTT.

The chain carries TRBV5-1 and TRBJ2-1; a possible D gene is TRBD1 (6 bases). Germline CDR1 reads SGHRS; CDR2 reads YFSETQ. V was pared by 0 bases and J by 10 bases, with 14 bases between. The CDR3 consists of 14 residues. CDR3 nucleotide sequence: TGCGCCAGCAGCTTGGGCCAGGGGATCGGCGAGCAGTTCTTC. Translated: CASSLGQGIGEQFF.

Turning to this clone: This CDR3 is also generated by other DNA sequences in the sample. In DNA, the CDR3 is TGTGCCGGAAACAGGGAGGGGGAGACCCAGTACTTC. Translation gives CAGNREGETQYF. The V gene is TRBV2, the J gene TRBJ2-5; D may be TRBD2 (7 bases). CDR1 and CDR2 from the germline V gene are SNHLY and FYNNEI. Trimming removed 11 bases at V and 5 bases at J, with 15 bases between. The CDR3 loop spans 12 amino acids.

This clone showed up just a few times. DNA for the CDR3: TGTGCCAGCAGCGGTCGGACTAGCGGGAGAGGCAATGAGCAGTTCTTC. The encoded protein is CASSGRTSGRGNEQFF. J is TRBJ2-1 and V is TRBV5-4; 13 bases align to TRBD2. The CDR3 is made up of 16 amino acids. Germline CDR1 reads SGHNT; CDR2 reads YYREEE (reference sequence). V was pared by 4 bases and J by 6 bases, with 7 bases of the junction left unmatched.

The J gene is TRBJ2-2, the V gene TRBV7-8; D gene ambiguous. Germline values: CDR1 SGHVS, CDR2 FQNEAQ. CDR3 length equals 14 residues. V lost 4 bases to trimming and J lost 4 bases, with 10 bases between them. The CDR3 DNA sequence: TGTGCCAGCAGCTCGAATCCGGGCACCGGGGAGCTGTTTTTT. This codes for CASSSNPGTGELFF.

J is TRBJ1-4 and V is TRBV12-5; D not resolved. The CDR3 has 15 amino acids. Germline V gene data show CDR1 as LGHNT and CDR2 as FRNRAP. Trimming stripped 7 bases from V and 7 bases from J, with 19 bases between. The CDR3: CASDAPTAGPEKLFF. CDR3 in DNA: TGTGCTAGTGACGCCCCCACAGCGGGTCCTGAAAAACTGTTTTTT.

The chain uses TRBV19 and TRBJ2-3; D unresolved. V was trimmed by 6 bases and J by 1 base, leaving 8 bases between them. The CDR3 spans 13 residues. Germline V CDR1 and CDR2: LNHDA, SQIVND (reference sequence). In DNA, the CDR3 is TGTGCCAGTAGCCGAGAACGCACAGATACGCAGTATTTT. Its protein is CASSRERTDTQYF.

The genes are TRBV5-1 and TRBJ1-1; 7 bases align to TRBD1. Germline assignment: CDR1 SGHRS and CDR2 YFSETQ. The CDR3 has 13 residues. Trimming removed 2 bases from V and 5 bases from J; junction bases left unmatched: 3. DNA of the CDR3: TGCGCCAGCAGCTTACCAGGGGGGACTGAAGCTTTCTTT. The encoded protein is CASSLPGGTEAFF.

This clone has only a few counts. The J gene is TRBJ2-2, the V gene TRBV2; TRBD2 aligns across 10 bases. The CDR3 consists of 18 residues. Looked up from germline, CDR1 is SNHLY and CDR2 is FYNNEI. Trimming cost V 5 bases and J 7 bases; bases outside gene matches: 16. CDR3 protein: CASSPPSHRLAGDGELFF. CDR3 in DNA: TGTGCCAGCAGTCCTCCCTCTCATAGGCTAGCGGGGGACGGGGAGCTGTTTTTT.

This clone has more than one count but fewer than ten. The genes are TRBV21-1 and TRBJ1-4; the D segment call TRBD1 is taken from the table without a DNA check. TRBV21-1 is a pseudogene. The CDR3 is 13 amino acids. The CDR3 loop is CANVGQGDEKLFF. CDR3 coding DNA: TGTGCCAACGTCGGACAGGGCGACGAAAAACTGTTTTTT.

The rearrangement joins TRBV4-1 to TRBJ2-1, with a weak D call TRBD1 (5 bases). The germline V gene encodes CDR1 MGHRA and CDR2 YSYEKL. The V end lost 4 bases, the J end lost 1 base, and 14 bases lay between the germline ends. This CDR3 has 16 amino acids. CDR3 residues: CASSRVRGRSYNEQFF. The CDR3 DNA sequence: TGCGCCAGCAGCCGTGTTAGGGGTAGGTCCTACAATGAGCAGTTCTTC.

V is TRBV7-9 and J is TRBJ2-5, with D possibly being TRBD1 (5 bases). Looked up from germline, CDR1 is SEHNR and CDR2 is FQNEAQ (reference sequence). The CDR3 consists of 14 residues. Trimming left V 0 bases short and J 7 bases short, with 12 bases between. The CDR3 bases are TGTGCCAGCAGCTTAGCTGAGACAGCATTGACCCAGTACTTC. Amino acid sequence: CASSLAETALTQYF.

V usage is TRBV5-1 and J usage is TRBJ2-7, with D possibly TRBD2 on 6 matching bases. Trimming cost V 3 bases and J 5 bases, with 12 bases left between them. This CDR3 spans 13 amino acids. CDR1 is SGHRS, CDR2 YFSETQ, per germline. The chain's CDR3 is CASSWDSIDEQYF. The CDR3 DNA sequence: TGCGCCAGCAGCTGGGACTCTATAGACGAGCAGTACTTC.